The clone carrying this T cell receptor (beta chain) was observed once. The target antigen is unknown. These data come from a study of CD8+ T cells in alopecia areata. Study context: Treated patients were dosed with oral tofacitinib, taking 5 to 10 mg twice daily. General study results and limits: An increase in clonality over normal scalp was evident in lesional scalp, especially alopecia totalis/universalis. TCR sharing was clearer in mice than between patients, perhaps partly owing to patient HLA diversity.

RNA extraction and reverse transcription yielded cDNA as sequencing template. Measured with immunoSEQ multiplex PCR; TCRdb has only the in-frame clones, and not every one. The sample contains some 180,000 clones, roughly 65% of which appear only once. V lost 8 bases, J lost 6 bases, and 16 bases lay in between. The CDR3 contains 13 residues. The germline gives CDR1 MNHEY, CDR2 SVGAGI. The starting material was CD4+ T cells sorted from blood, obtained at week 0. The receptor was isolated from a human donor with alopecia areata. The J gene is TRBJ2-5, the V gene TRBV6-5, with D perhaps being TRBD1 or TRBD2 (5 bases each). CDR3 in DNA: TGTGCCAGCTCTGAGGGGAACTCCAAGACCCAGTACTTC. This encodes CASSEGNSKTQYF.